This TCR beta chain was sequenced for a study of siplizumab effects on memory and regulatory T cells. TCRdb's copy holds only in-frame clones and misses some; the assay was immunoSEQ multiplex PCR. The sample shows over 100,000 clones, 93% of them seen only once. In germline, CDR1 is ENHRY, CDR2 SYGVKD. The CDR3 totals 14 residues. With 4 bases removed from V and 0 bases from J, the gap between germline ends came to 9 bases. Whole-study results and caveats: Naive versus memory phenotype went unassigned for roughly 75-96% of proliferating CD4+ or CD8+ clones.

Concerning this clone: As yet, its antigen is unknown.

Sequencing used Tregs sorted from blood. The receptor comes from a human donor in good health. The rearrangement joins TRBV10-3 to TRBJ1-1; D gene ambiguous. The CDR3 DNA reads TGTGCCATCAGTGCTTCGGTCGTGAACACTGAAGCTTTCTTT. Translation gives CAISASVVNTEAFF.